The 32 T cell receptor beta chains presented below share a single source sample, sequenced in a study of blood T cell repertoires in COVID-19. TCRdb's copy holds only in-frame clones and misses some; the assay was immunoSEQ multiplex PCR. The sample carries about 210,000 clones, 70% to 90% recorded once. Sequenced input: PBMCs or T cells enriched from blood (not recorded which). These receptors were obtained from a man aged 40-49 years who had recovered from COVID-19.

V and J are TRBV3-1 (or the pseudogene TRBV3-2) and TRBJ2-3; TRBD2 matches at 7 bases. Losses at the gene ends were 6 bases for V and 5 bases for J; bases not matched to a gene: 11. The V gene's germline CDR1 is LGHDT and CDR2 YNNKEL (reference sequence). The CDR3 consists of 15 residues. CDR3 bases: TGTGCCAGCAGTCGAAAGCGGGGAGGAGGAGATACGCAGTATTTT. Protein sequence: CASSRKRGGGDTQYF.

This chain joins TRBV12-3 or TRBV12-4 and TRBJ1-1; 7 nucleotides agree with TRBD1. Germline trimming cut 9 bases from V and 11 bases from J; bases unmatched to any gene: 9. There are 11 residues in the CDR3. The CDR3 loop is CASSDRANAFF. The CDR3 DNA is TGTGCCAGTTCTGACAGGGCTAACGCTTTCTTT.

The rearrangement joins TRBV9 to TRBJ2-3; D is possibly TRBD2 (6 bases). Looked up from germline, CDR1 is SGDLS and CDR2 is YYNGEE. The V end was cut by 4 bases, the J end by 2 bases, with 14 bases between. The CDR3 is 15 amino acids. CDR3 residues: CASSRTGTYTDTQYF. As DNA, the CDR3 is TGTGCCAGCAGCCGAACCGGGACTTACACAGATACGCAGTATTTT.

There are a few counts of this clone. The rearrangement uses TRBV2 and TRBJ1-5; 8 bases align to TRBD1. After removal of 6 bases from V and 4 bases from J, the junction contained 14 bases not matched to a gene. The CDR3 is made up of 17 amino acids. Per the germline V gene, CDR1 is SNHLY and CDR2 is FYNNEI. The CDR3 loop is CASRTLGQGARNQPQHF. In DNA form, the CDR3 reads TGTGCCAGCAGAACCTTGGGGCAGGGGGCGCGTAATCAGCCCCAGCATTTT.

The genes are TRBV19 and TRBJ2-3; 13 bases are a match to TRBD2. CDR1 is LNHDA, CDR2 SQIVND, per germline (reference sequence). The trim removed 9 bases at V and 4 bases at J, leaving 4 bases unmatched. CDR3 length equals 14 residues. The CDR3 region is CASRTSGSADTQYF. The CDR3 DNA follows: TGTGCCAGCAGGACTAGCGGGAGTGCAGATACGCAGTATTTT.

The gene calls are TRBV27 and TRBJ2-6; D gene ambiguous. This CDR3 has 14 residues. Germline CDR1 is MNHEY and CDR2 is SMNVEV (reference sequence). V was clipped by 7 bases and J by 1 base, with 8 bases between them. The CDR3 here is CASKSESGANVLTF. CDR3 DNA: TGTGCCAGCAAATCCGAGTCTGGGGCCAACGTCCTGACTTTC.

The genes are TRBV5-4 and TRBJ1-2; perhaps TRBD1 as D (5 bases). Germline assignment: CDR1 SGHNT and CDR2 YYREEE (reference sequence). V was shortened by 4 bases and J by 4 bases, with 14 bases between the two germline ends. The CDR3 extends over 14 amino acids. The CDR3 DNA is TGTGCCAGCAGCCCCGGGGGGGGAGGCTATGGCTACACCTTC. This sequence encodes CASSPGGGGYGYTF.

The chain carries TRBV24-1 and TRBJ2-1; D is perhaps TRBD2 (6 bases). V lost 3 bases and J 0 bases, leaving 8 bases between the germline ends. CDR1 and CDR2 from the germline V gene are KGHDR and SFDVKD. The CDR3 runs 15 residues. The CDR3 DNA follows: TGTGCCACCAGTGATCCGACTAGCTCCTACAATGAGCAGTTCTTC. Translation gives CATSDPTSSYNEQFF.

This rearrangement joins TRBV6-1 to TRBJ2-7; 8 nucleotides match TRBD1. Germline V gives CDR1 MNHNS, CDR2 SASEGT. With V trimmed by 4 bases and J by 5 bases, 7 bases remained unmatched. The CDR3 has 14 residues. CDR3 nucleotide sequence: TGTGCCAGCAGTGCAGCGACAGGGGTCGACGAGCAGTACTTC. This codes for CASSAATGVDEQYF.

This chain links TRBV19 with TRBJ1-1; D perhaps matches TRBD1 (5 bases). Germline CDR1 reads LNHDA; CDR2 reads SQIVND (reference sequence). The V end lost 9 bases, the J end lost 1 base, and 18 bases lay between the germline ends. This CDR3 is 15 amino acids long. The CDR3 sequence is CASSIYGQTNTEAFF. The CDR3, as DNA: TGTGCCAGCTCGATCTACGGACAAACGAACACTGAAGCTTTCTTT.

As DNA, the CDR3 is TGTGCCAGCGGACAGGCTGGGGGGTCCTATAATTCACCCCTCCACTTT. Translated: CASGQAGGSYNSPLHF. The rearrangement joins TRBV9 to TRBJ1-6; 7 bases match TRBD1. The V gene's germline CDR1 is SGDLS and CDR2 YYNGEE. V lost 7 bases and J lost 1; bases outside the gene matches: 8. This CDR3 comprises 16 residues.

This chain links TRBV5-4 with TRBJ2-7; 12 bases match TRBD1. Germline loops: CDR1 SGHNT, CDR2 YYREEE (reference sequence). This CDR3 is built from 14 residues. After removal of 3 bases from V and 2 bases from J, the junction contained 0 bases not matched to a gene. The chain's CDR3 is CASSWDRGPYEQYF. In DNA form, the CDR3 reads TGTGCCAGCAGCTGGGACAGGGGGCCCTACGAGCAGTACTTC.

J is TRBJ1-2 and V is TRBV19, with D possibly being TRBD1 (5 bases). Trimming pared 5 bases from V and 10 bases from J, leaving 23 bases between. Germline V lookup: CDR1 LNHDA, CDR2 SQIVND (reference sequence). This CDR3 is built from 15 residues. CDR3 sequence (DNA): TGTGCCAGTAGTCGGGGCCGGGGACTTTTGGAGGACTACACCTTC. Its protein product is CASSRGRGLLEDYTF.

The chain is built from TRBV7-9 and TRBJ1-2, with a tentative D call TRBD1 (6 bases). This CDR3 spans 15 amino acids. The germline V gene encodes CDR1 SEHNR and CDR2 FQNEAQ (reference sequence). V lost 5 bases and J lost 2, with 15 bases in between. The CDR3, as DNA: TGTGCCAGCAGCGATGTCGTAGGACAGAACTATGGCTACACCTTC. Translation gives CASSDVVGQNYGYTF.

The V call is TRBV18, the J call TRBJ2-1; the D is unclear. Germline-derived CDR1 and CDR2 are KGHSH and LQKENI. The CDR3 is 14 amino acids. The ends were cut back, 0 bases at V and 5 bases at J, with 8 bases in the middle. Written as DNA, the CDR3 is TGTGCCAGCTCACCACCCAACAGTAACAATGAGCAGTTCTTC. Protein sequence: CASSPPNSNNEQFF.

This clone has a handful of counts. The gene calls are TRBV6-5 and TRBJ1-3; possibly TRBD1 for D (6 bases). Trimming left V 2 bases short and J 3 bases short, with 8 bases between. This CDR3 contains 14 residues. Germline-derived CDR1 and CDR2 are MNHEY and SVGAGI. CDR3 sequence (DNA): TGTGCCAGCAGTTACAGGGGGGGTGGAAACACCATATATTTT. Amino acid sequence: CASSYRGGGNTIYF.

This clone was seen only once. The chain combines TRBV6-6 with TRBJ1-2; TRBD1 matches at 9 bases. The CDR3 length is 16 residues. CDR1 is MNHNY, CDR2 SVGAGI, per germline (reference sequence). The V and J ends lost 5 bases and 5 bases, in that order; junction bases with no gene match: 12. This chain's CDR3 is CASSRTGGASGYGYTF. DNA of the CDR3: TGTGCCAGCAGTCGCACAGGGGGCGCGTCTGGATATGGCTACACCTTC.

The rearrangement joins TRBV11-2 to TRBJ2-3; D perhaps matches TRBD2 (7 bases). The V and J ends lost 1 base and 4 bases respectively, with 12 bases between them. The CDR3 has 15 amino acids. CDR1 SGHAT and CDR2 FQNNGV come from the germline V gene. CDR3 sequence reads: CASSLVGGLADTQYF. The CDR3, as DNA: TGTGCCAGCAGCTTAGTCGGGGGGCTTGCAGATACGCAGTATTTT.

The V gene is TRBV18, the J gene TRBJ1-2; D remains unclear. In germline, CDR1 is KGHSH, CDR2 LQKENI. This CDR3 is 13 amino acids long. The V end was cut by 3 bases, the J end by 3 bases, with 8 bases between. The chain's CDR3 is CASSPLRDYGYTF. The CDR3 DNA reads as TGTGCCAGCTCACCCCTACGGGACTATGGCTACACCTTC.

The chain combines TRBV10-3 with TRBJ1-1; D might be TRBD1 (6 bases). The CDR3 sequence is 14 residues long. Per germline, CDR1 ENHRY and CDR2 SYGVKD. Between the trimmed V and J ends, which lost 6 bases and 6 bases, there was a span of 17 bases. The CDR3 region is CAIRNPAGDSEAFF. CDR3 DNA sequence: TGTGCCATCAGGAACCCCGCAGGGGATTCTGAAGCTTTCTTT.

V is TRBV4-2 and J is TRBJ2-3; TRBD2 agrees at 15 bases. The germline gives CDR1 LGHNA, CDR2 YNFKEQ. The V gene end was trimmed by 6 bases and the J gene end by 3 bases; junction bases not matched to a gene: 4. The CDR3 sequence is 16 residues long. The DNA of the CDR3 is TGTGCCAGCAGTTACGGGACTAGCGGGGGGACAGATACGCAGTATTTT. It specifies CASSYGTSGGTDTQYF.

The CDR3 DNA reads as TGTGCCAGCAGCCGATTGGAGGGAGGGTACCACGAGCAGTACTTC. The encoded protein is CASSRLEGGYHEQYF. The genes are TRBV27 and TRBJ2-7; 7 bases match TRBD2. J gave up 5 bases and V 6 bases, and 13 bases lay outside the gene matches. The germline CDR1 and CDR2 sequences are MNHEY and SMNVEV (reference sequence). This CDR3 contains 15 residues.

This chain uses TRBV28 with TRBJ1-5; no clear D. This CDR3 is built from 14 residues. Germline V CDR1 and CDR2: MDHEN, SYDVKM. V lost 2 bases to trimming and J lost 5 bases, with 10 bases between them. CDR3 residues: CASSLEQNYQPQHF. The CDR3 DNA follows: TGTGCCAGCAGTTTAGAGCAAAACTATCAGCCCCAGCATTTT.

This sequence joins TRBV19 and TRBJ1-1, with no clear D. The CDR3 consists of 14 residues. V lost 2 bases, J lost 7 bases, and 14 bases lay in between. Germline V gives CDR1 LNHDA, CDR2 SQIVND (reference sequence). The CDR3, as DNA: TGTGCCAGTAGTATAACGGTTGTCCCCCGTGAAGCTTTCTTT. Its protein product is CASSITVVPREAFF. The full variable domain, its missing parts supplied by reference TRBV19 and TRBJ1-1, is DGGITQSPKYLFRKEGQNVTLSCEQNLNHDAMYWYRQDPGQGLRLIYYSQIVNDFQKGDIAEGYSVSREKKESFPLTVTSAQKNPTAFYLCASSITVVPREAFFGQGTRLTVV.

The table lists this clone with many counts. The chain joins TRBV6-5 to TRBJ1-1, with 9 bases aligning to TRBD1. Germline V lookup: CDR1 MNHEY, CDR2 SVGAGI. Trimming removed 6 bases from V and 6 bases from J; junction bases left unmatched: 11. CDR3 length: 15 amino acids. Written as DNA, the CDR3 is TGTGCCAGCAGGGTTTCGTCACAGGGGGCTGCTGAAGCTTTCTTT. It translates to CASRVSSQGAAEAFF.

The chain recombines TRBV5-1 with TRBJ1-1, with TRBD1 matching 7 bases. The trim removed 0 bases at V and 2 bases at J, leaving 7 bases unmatched. This CDR3 spans 16 amino acids. Germline V gene sequence: CDR1 SGHRS, CDR2 YFSETQ. In DNA, the CDR3 is TGCGCCAGCAGCTTGGGACCGGGACAGAGAAACACTGAAGCTTTCTTT. This gives the protein CASSLGPGQRNTEAFF. Based on the CDR3 plus reference TRBV5-1 and TRBJ1-1, the full variable domain is KAGVTQTPRYLIKTRGQQVTLSCSPISGHRSVSWYQQTPGQGLQFLFEYFSETQRNKGNFPGRFSGRQFSNSRSEMNVSTLELGDSALYLCASSLGPGQRNTEAFFGQGTRLTVV.

The chain is built from TRBV27 and TRBJ1-2; weak D call: TRBD1 (5 bases). Per germline, CDR1 MNHEY and CDR2 SMNVEV (reference sequence). Trimming took 6 bases from V and 3 from J, leaving 11 bases between them. This CDR3 is 13 amino acids long. DNA for the CDR3: TGTGCCAGCAGCTCAGGGCAGTACTATGGCTACACCTTC. It encodes CASSSGQYYGYTF.

This clone has more than one count but fewer than ten. The chain uses TRBV7-3 and TRBJ2-1; 8 positions match TRBD2. V was clipped by 0 bases and J by 6 bases; unmatched bases: 1. From germline, CDR1 is SGHTA and CDR2 FQGTGA. This CDR3 region has 14 residues. The CDR3 sequence is CASSLTGGANEQFF. In nucleotides, the CDR3 is TGTGCCAGCAGCTTAACCGGGGGGGCCAATGAGCAGTTCTTC. The full variable domain, with the rest looked up from reference TRBV7-3 and TRBJ2-1, is GAGVSQTPSNKVTEKGKYVELRCDPISGHTALYWYRQSLGQGPEFLIYFQGTGAADDSGLPNDRFFAVRPEGSVSTLKIQRTERGDSAVYLCASSLTGGANEQFFGPGTRLTVL.

The rearrangement joins TRBV5-1 to TRBJ1-4; 8 bases match TRBD1. The CDR3 loop spans 14 amino acids. The germline V gene has CDR1 SGHRS and CDR2 YFSETQ. V shed 3 bases, J shed 5 bases, and the junction held 3 bases outside the gene matches. CDR3: CASSWTGFNEKLFF. The CDR3 DNA follows: TGCGCCAGCAGCTGGACAGGGTTCAATGAAAAACTGTTTTTT.

The V gene is TRBV30, the J gene TRBJ1-2; D gene unclear. Germline lookup yields CDR1 GTSNPN and CDR2 SVGIG (reference sequence). Trimming stripped 2 bases from V and 4 bases from J, with 11 bases between. There are 13 residues in the CDR3. The CDR3 protein is CAWSKIGVYGYTF. In DNA, the CDR3 is TGTGCCTGGAGTAAAATAGGAGTCTATGGCTACACCTTC.

This chain connects TRBV5-1 to TRBJ2-7; D gene uncertain. Germline lookup yields CDR1 SGHRS and CDR2 YFSETQ. The CDR3 runs 14 residues. V lost 2 bases to trimming and J lost 4 bases, with 13 bases between them. The CDR3 reads CASSFSGQSYEQYF. For the CDR3, the DNA is TGCGCCAGCAGCTTCAGTGGGCAAAGTTACGAGCAGTACTTC.

This clone came up many times. The rearrangement joins TRBV6-2 or TRBV6-3 to TRBJ2-7; TRBD2 might be the D (6 bases). Trimming took 2 bases from V and 2 from J, leaving 10 bases between them. Germline lookup yields CDR1 MNHEY and CDR2 SVGEGT. This CDR3 contains 14 residues. The CDR3 sequence is CASSYGGSAYEQYF. The CDR3 region has the DNA TGTGCCAGCAGTTACGGGGGGTCCGCCTACGAGCAGTACTTC.